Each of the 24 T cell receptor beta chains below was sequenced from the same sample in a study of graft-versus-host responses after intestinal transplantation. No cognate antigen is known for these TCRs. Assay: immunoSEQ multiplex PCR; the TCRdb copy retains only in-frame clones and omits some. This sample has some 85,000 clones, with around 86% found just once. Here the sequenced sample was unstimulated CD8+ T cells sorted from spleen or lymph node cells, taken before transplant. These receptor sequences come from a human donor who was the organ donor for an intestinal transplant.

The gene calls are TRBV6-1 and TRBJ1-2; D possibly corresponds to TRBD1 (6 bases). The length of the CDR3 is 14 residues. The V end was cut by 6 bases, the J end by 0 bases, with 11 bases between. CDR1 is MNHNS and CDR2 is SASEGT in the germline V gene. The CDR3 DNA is TGTGCCAGCAGATATGGGACATCTAACTATGGCTACACCTTC. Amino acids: CASRYGTSNYGYTF.

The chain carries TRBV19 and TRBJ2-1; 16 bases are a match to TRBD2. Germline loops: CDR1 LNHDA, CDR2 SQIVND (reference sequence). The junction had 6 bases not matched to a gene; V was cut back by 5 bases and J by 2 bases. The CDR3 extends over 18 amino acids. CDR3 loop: CASSSGTSGGAAYNEQFF. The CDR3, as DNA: TGTGCCAGTAGTTCCGGGACTAGCGGGGGGGCCGCCTACAATGAGCAGTTCTTC.

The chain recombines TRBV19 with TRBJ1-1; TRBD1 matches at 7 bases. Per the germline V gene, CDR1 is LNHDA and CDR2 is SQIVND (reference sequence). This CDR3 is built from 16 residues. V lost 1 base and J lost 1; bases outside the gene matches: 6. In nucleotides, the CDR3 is TGTGCCAGTAGTATAGGCCCGGGACAGTGGAACACTGAAGCTTTCTTT. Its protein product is CASSIGPGQWNTEAFF.

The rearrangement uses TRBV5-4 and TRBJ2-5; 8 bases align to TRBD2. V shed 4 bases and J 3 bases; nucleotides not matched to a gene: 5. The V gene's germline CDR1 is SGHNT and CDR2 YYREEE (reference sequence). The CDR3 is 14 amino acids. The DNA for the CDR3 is TGTGCCAGCAGCCAAACTAGCGGAGAAGAGACCCAGTACTTC. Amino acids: CASSQTSGEETQYF.

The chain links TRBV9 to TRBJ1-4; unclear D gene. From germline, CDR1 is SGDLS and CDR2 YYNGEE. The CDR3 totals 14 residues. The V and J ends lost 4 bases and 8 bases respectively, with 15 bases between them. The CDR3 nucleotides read TGTGCCAGCAGCCGGACCAGTGGTGACGAAAAACTGTTTTTT. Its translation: CASSRTSGDEKLFF.

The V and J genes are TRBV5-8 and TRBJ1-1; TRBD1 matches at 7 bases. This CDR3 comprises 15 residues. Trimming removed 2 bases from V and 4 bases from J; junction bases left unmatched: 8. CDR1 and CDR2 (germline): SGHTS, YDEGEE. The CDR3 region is CASSFGQALGTEAFF. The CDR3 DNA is TGTGCCAGCAGCTTCGGACAGGCTCTGGGCACTGAAGCTTTCTTT. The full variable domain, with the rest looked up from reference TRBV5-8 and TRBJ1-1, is EAGVTQSPTHLIKTRGQQATLRCSPISGHTSVYWYQQALGLGLQFLLWYDEGEERNRGNFPPRFSGRQFPNYSSELNVNALELEDSALYLCASSFGQALGTEAFFGQGTRLTVV.

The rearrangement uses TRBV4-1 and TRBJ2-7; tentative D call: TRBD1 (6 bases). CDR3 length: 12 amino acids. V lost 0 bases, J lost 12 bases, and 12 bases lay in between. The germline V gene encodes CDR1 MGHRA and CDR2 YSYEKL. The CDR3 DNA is TGCGCCAGCAGCCAAGAACAGGGCGAGGTGTACTTC. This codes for CASSQEQGEVYF.

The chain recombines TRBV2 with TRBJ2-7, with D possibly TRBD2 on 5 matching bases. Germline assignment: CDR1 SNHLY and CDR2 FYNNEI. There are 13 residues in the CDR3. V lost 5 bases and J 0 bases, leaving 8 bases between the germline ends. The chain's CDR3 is CASSRAGSYEQYF. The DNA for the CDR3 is TGTGCCAGCAGTCGGGCGGGCTCCTACGAGCAGTACTTC.

As DNA, the CDR3 is TGTGCCAGCAGTTTAGGTTGGGGGAGGTACGAGCAGTACTTC. It specifies CASSLGWGRYEQYF. The gene calls are TRBV27 and TRBJ2-7, with D perhaps TRBD2 (6 bases). The CDR3 loop spans 14 amino acids. Trimming removed 2 bases from V and 4 bases from J, with 12 bases in between. CDR1 MNHEY and CDR2 SMNVEV come from the germline V gene (reference sequence).

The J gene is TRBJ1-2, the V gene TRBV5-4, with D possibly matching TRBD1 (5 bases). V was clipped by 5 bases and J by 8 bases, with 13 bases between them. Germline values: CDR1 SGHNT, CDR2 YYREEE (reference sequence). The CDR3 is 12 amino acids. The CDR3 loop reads CASRSGSLGYTF. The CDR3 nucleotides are TGTGCCAGCAGATCAGGGAGTTTGGGCTACACCTTC.

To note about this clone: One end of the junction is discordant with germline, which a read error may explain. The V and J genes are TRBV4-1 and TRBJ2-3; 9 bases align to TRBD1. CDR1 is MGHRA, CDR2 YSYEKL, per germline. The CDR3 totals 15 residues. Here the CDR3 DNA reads TGTGCCAGCAGCCAGAGGACAGGGGAGGCAGATACGCAGTATTTT. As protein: CASSQRTGEADTQYF.

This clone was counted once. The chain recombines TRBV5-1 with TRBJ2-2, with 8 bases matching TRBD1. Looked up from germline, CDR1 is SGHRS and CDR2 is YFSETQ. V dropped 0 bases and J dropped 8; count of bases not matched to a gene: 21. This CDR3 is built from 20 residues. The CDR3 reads CASSLALGQGPKAGTGELFF. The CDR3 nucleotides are TGCGCCAGCAGCTTGGCACTAGGACAGGGCCCCAAGGCTGGTACTGGGGAGCTGTTTTTT.

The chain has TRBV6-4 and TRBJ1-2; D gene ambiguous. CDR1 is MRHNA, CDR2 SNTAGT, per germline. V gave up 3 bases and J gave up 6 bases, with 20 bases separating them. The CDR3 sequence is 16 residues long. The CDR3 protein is CASSETPGAPWDGYTF. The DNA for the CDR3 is TGTGCCAGCAGTGAGACCCCCGGAGCTCCCTGGGATGGCTACACCTTC.

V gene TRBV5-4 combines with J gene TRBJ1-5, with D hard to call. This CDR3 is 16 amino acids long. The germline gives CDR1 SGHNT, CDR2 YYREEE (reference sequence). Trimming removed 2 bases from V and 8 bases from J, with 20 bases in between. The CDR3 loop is CASSFGPGKAQKPQHF. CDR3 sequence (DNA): TGTGCCAGCAGCTTTGGCCCCGGCAAGGCTCAAAAGCCCCAGCATTTT. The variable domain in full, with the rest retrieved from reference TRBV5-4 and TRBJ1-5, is ETGVTQSPTHLIKTRGQQVTLRCSSQSGHNTVSWYQQALGQGPQFIFQYYREEENGRGNFPPRFSGLQFPNYSSELNVNALELDDSALYLCASSFGPGKAQKPQHFGDGTRLSIL.

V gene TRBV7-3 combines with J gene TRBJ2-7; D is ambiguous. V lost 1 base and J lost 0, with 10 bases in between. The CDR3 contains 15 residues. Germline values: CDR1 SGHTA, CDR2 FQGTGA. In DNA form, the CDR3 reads TGTGCCAGCAGCTTAATAGGCGGCGACTCCTACGAGCAGTACTTC. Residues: CASSLIGGDSYEQYF.

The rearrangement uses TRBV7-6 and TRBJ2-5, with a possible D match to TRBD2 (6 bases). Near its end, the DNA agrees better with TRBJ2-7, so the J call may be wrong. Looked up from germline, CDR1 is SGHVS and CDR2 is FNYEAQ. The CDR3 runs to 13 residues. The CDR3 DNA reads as TGTGCCAGCAGCTTGGGTGGAGGGGACGAGCAGTACTTC. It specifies CASSLGGGDEQYF.

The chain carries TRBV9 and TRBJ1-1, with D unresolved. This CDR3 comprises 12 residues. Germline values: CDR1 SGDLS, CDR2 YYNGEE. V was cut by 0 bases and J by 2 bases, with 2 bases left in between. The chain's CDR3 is CASSVDNTEAFF. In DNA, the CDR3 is TGTGCCAGCAGCGTAGACAACACTGAAGCTTTCTTT.

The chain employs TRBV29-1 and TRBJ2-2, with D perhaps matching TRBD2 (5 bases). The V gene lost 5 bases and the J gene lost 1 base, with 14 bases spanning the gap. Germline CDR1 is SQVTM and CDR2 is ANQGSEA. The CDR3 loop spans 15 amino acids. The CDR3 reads CSVPVGGRNTGELFF. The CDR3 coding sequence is TGCAGCGTTCCAGTCGGAGGCAGGAACACCGGGGAGCTGTTTTTT.

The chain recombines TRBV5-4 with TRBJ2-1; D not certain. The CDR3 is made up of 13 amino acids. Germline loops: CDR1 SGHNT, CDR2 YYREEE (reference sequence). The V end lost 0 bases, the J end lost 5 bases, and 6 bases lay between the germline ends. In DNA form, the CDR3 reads TGTGCCAGCAGCTTGGCCGTGGACAATGAGCAGTTCTTC. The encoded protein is CASSLAVDNEQFF.

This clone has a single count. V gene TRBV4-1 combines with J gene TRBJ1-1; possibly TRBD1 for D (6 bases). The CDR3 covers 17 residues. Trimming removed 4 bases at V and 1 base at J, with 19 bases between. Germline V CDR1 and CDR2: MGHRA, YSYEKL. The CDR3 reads CASSRWDIQTPNTEAFF. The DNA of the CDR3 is TGCGCCAGCAGCCGATGGGACATCCAAACCCCGAACACTGAAGCTTTCTTT.

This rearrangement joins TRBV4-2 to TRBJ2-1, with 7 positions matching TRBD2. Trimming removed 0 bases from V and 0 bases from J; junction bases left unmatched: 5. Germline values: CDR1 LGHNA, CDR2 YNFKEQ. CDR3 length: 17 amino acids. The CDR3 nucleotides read TGTGCCAGCAGCCAAGATCTTGCGGGGGACTCCTACAATGAGCAGTTCTTC. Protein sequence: CASSQDLAGDSYNEQFF.

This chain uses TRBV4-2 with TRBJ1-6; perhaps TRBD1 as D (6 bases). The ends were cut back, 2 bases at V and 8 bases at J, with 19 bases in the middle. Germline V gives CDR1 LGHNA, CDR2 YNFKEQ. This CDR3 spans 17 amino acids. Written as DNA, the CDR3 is TGTGCCAGCAGCCAAAAAATGGACAGCCTCGGCTATTCACCCCTCCACTTT. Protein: CASSQKMDSLGYSPLHF.

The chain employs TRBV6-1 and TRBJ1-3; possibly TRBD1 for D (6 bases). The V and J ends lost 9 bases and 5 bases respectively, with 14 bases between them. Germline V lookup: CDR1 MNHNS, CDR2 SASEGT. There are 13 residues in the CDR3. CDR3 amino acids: CAREGDGRNTIYF. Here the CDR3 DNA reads TGTGCCAGAGAGGGGGACGGTCGAAACACCATATATTTT.

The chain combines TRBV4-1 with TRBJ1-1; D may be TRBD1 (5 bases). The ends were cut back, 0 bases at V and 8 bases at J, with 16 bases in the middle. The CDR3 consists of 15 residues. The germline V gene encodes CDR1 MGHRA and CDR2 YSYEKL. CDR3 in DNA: TGCGCCAGCAGCCAAGAAAGGGGTCTAATATCCGAAGCTTTCTTT. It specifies CASSQERGLISEAFF.